What follows are 5 T cell receptor beta chains derived from one specimen sequenced in a study of CD8 T cells in ankylosing spondylitis. TCRdb re-analysed the 5' RACE reads in MiXCR, keeping a single row per CDR3 protein. Among about 36,000 distinct CDR3 sequences listed, about 5.5% were seen once. Sequencing was performed on blood, either unsorted or a sorted T cell fraction (not recorded which). These receptors were taken from a male donor with ankylosing spondylitis or in good health (not recorded which).

This clonotype showed up many times. J is TRBJ1-1 and V is TRBV29-1; possibly TRBD1 for D (5 bases). This CDR3 is built from 14 residues. V shed 4 bases and J shed 3 bases, with 15 bases lying between them. Germline-derived CDR1 and CDR2 are SQVTM and ANQGSEA. DNA for the CDR3: TGCAGCGTTGGGGACGGATCTTTGGACACTGAAGCTTTCTTT. Protein sequence: CSVGDGSLDTEAFF.

This clonotype turned up a few times. In nucleotides, the CDR3 is TGTGCCAGCAGCTTAGTCCTGCAAGGCGAGACCCAGTACTTC. Translated: CASSLVLQGETQYF. V and J are TRBV7-2 and TRBJ2-5; D is undetermined. The CDR3 consists of 14 residues. V shed 1 base and J shed 5 bases, with 11 bases lying between them. Germline V gene lookup returns CDR1 SGHTA and CDR2 FQGNSA.

This clonotype was observed at least ten times. The chain couples TRBV5-1 to TRBJ2-2; no firm D call. Germline V gene data show CDR1 as SGHRS and CDR2 as YFSETQ. Trimming removed 2 bases at V and 3 bases at J, with 8 bases between. The CDR3 length is 14 residues. This chain's CDR3 is CASSLQTDTGELFF. CDR3 DNA sequence: TGCGCCAGCAGCTTACAAACTGACACCGGGGAGCTGTTTTTT. The full variable domain, completed using reference TRBV5-1 and TRBJ2-2, is KAGVTQTPRYLIKTRGQQVTLSCSPISGHRSVSWYQQTPGQGLQFLFEYFSETQRNKGNFPGRFSGRQFSNSRSEMNVSTLELGDSALYLCASSLQTDTGELFFGEGSRLTVL.

This clonotype was seen many times. V usage is TRBV20-1 and J usage is TRBJ2-7, with 7 bases fitting TRBD2. The CDR3 totals 14 residues. CDR1 is DFQATT and CDR2 is SNEGSKA in the germline V gene (reference sequence). V trimming: 3 bases; J trimming: 3 bases; junction bases outside the gene matches: 8. This CDR3 is CSARVLAENYEQYF. CDR3 nucleotide sequence: TGCAGTGCTAGGGTGCTAGCGGAGAACTACGAGCAGTACTTC.

Ten or more counts support this clonotype. The chain combines TRBV28 with TRBJ2-7; possible D gene TRBD1, 5 bases. This CDR3 has 14 residues. V shed 7 bases and J shed 0 bases, with 13 bases lying between them. CDR1 and CDR2 from the germline V gene are MDHEN and SYDVKM. CDR3 residues: CASTGRESSYEQYF. The CDR3 DNA follows: TGTGCCAGCACGGGCAGGGAAAGCTCCTACGAGCAGTACTTC.